This T cell receptor (beta chain) was observed in a study of blood T cells in healthy people across ages. This clonotype showed up just a few times. Germline CDR1 MDHEN, CDR2 SYDVKM. The CDR3 is 11 residues long. V lost 3 bases and J lost 15, with 12 bases in between. A J-beta primer mix and a sample-barcoded 5' primer were used in a second PCR of about 7 to 12 cycles. Every sample gave at least 2.5 million paired-end reads containing CDR3. TCRdb fed the 5' RACE reads into MiXCR, producing one record per CDR3 protein. The sample yields fewer than 2,000,000 distinct CDR3 sequences, roughly 32% seen once.

Sequenced input: blood. The clonotype was recovered from a woman between 25 and 40 years old in good health. The chain couples TRBV28 to TRBJ2-1, with no clear D. Here the CDR3 reads CASSLWQDRFF. As DNA, the CDR3 is TGTGCCAGCAGTTTGTGGCAGGATCGGTTCTTC.